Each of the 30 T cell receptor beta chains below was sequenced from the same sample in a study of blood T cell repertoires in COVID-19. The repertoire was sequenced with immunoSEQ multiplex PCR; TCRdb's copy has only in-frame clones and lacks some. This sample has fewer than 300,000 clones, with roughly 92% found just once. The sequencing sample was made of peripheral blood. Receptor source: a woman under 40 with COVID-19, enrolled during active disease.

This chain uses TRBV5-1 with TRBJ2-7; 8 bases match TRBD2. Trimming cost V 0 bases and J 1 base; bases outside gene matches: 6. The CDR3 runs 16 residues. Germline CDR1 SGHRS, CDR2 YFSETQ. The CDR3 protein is CASSLDPAGVSYEQYF. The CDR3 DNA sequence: TGCGCCAGCAGCTTGGATCCAGCGGGAGTTTCCTACGAGCAGTACTTC.

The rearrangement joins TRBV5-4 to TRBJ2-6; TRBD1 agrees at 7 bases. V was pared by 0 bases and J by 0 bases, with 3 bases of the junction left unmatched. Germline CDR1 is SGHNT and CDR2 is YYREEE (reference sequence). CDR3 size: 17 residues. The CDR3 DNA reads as TGTGCCAGCAGCTTGGTGACAGGGCTCTCTGGGGCCAACGTCCTGACTTTC. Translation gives CASSLVTGLSGANVLTF. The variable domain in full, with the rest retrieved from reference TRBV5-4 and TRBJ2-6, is ETGVTQSPTHLIKTRGQQVTLRCSSQSGHNTVSWYQQALGQGPQFIFQYYREEENGRGNFPPRFSGLQFPNYSSELNVNALELDDSALYLCASSLVTGLSGANVLTFGAGSRLTVL.

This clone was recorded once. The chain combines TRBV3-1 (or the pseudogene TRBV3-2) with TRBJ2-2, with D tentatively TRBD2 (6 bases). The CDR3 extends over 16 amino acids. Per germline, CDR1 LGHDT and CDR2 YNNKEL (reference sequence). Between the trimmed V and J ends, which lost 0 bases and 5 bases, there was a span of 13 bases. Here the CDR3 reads CASSQDPGSLTGELFF. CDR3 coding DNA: TGTGCCAGCAGCCAAGATCCCGGGAGCTTGACCGGGGAGCTGTTTTTT.

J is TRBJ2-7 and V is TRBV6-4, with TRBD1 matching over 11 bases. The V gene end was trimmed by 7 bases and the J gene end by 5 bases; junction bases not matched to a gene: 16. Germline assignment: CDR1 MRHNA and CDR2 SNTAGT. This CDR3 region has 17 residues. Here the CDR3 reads CASKDRGRLARSDEQYF. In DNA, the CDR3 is TGTGCCAGCAAGGACAGGGGGCGGCTAGCGCGAAGCGACGAGCAGTACTTC.

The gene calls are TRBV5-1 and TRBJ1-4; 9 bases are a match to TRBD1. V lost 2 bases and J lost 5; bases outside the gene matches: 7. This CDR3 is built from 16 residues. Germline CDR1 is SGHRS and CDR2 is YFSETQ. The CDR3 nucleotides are TGCGCCAGCAGCTTAAATTTTGGGACAGGGAATGAAAAACTGTTTTTT. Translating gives CASSLNFGTGNEKLFF.

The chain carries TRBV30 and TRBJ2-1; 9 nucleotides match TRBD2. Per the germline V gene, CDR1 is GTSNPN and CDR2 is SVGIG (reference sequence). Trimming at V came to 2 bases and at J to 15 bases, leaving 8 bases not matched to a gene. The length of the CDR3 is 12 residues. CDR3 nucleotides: TGTGCCTGGAGTCTTCTAGCGGGATGGCTGTTCTTC. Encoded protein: CAWSLLAGWLFF.

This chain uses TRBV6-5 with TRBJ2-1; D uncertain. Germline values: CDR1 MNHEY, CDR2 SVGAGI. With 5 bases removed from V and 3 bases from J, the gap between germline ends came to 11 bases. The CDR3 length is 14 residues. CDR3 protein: CASSSLGSYNEQFF. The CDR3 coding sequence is TGTGCCAGCAGTAGCCTAGGAAGCTACAATGAGCAGTTCTTC.

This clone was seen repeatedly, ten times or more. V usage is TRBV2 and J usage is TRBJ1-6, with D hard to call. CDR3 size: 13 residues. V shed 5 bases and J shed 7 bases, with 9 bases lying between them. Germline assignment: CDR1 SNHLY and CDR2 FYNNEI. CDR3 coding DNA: TGTGCCAGCAGTCAGACACGCAATTCACCCCTCCACTTT. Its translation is CASSQTRNSPLHF.

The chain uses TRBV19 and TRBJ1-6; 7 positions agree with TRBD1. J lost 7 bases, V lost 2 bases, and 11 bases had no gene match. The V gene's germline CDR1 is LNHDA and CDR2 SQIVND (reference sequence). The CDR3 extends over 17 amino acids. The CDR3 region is CASSIMYGGGRNSPLHF. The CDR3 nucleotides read TGTGCCAGTAGTATAATGTACGGAGGGGGCCGAAATTCACCCCTCCACTTT.

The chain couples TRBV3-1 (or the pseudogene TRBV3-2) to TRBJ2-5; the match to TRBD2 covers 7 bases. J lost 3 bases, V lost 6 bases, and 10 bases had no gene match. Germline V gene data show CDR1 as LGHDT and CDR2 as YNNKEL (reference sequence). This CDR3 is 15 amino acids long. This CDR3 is CASRGSIAGEETQYF. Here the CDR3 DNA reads TGTGCCAGCAGGGGGTCAATCGCGGGAGAAGAGACCCAGTACTTC.

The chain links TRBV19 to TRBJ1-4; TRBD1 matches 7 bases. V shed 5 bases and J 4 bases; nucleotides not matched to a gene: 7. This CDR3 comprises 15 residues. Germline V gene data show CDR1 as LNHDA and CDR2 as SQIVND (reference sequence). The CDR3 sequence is CASSVNRGINEKLFF. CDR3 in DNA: TGTGCCAGTAGTGTGAACAGGGGAATTAATGAAAAACTGTTTTTT.

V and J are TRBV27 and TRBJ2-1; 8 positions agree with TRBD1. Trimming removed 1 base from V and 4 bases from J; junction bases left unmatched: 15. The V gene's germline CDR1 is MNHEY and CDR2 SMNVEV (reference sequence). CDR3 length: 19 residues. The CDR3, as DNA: TGTGCCAGCAGTTTATTACTGTTTCACCCAGGGGGCGCTTACAATGAGCAGTTCTTC. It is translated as CASSLLLFHPGGAYNEQFF.

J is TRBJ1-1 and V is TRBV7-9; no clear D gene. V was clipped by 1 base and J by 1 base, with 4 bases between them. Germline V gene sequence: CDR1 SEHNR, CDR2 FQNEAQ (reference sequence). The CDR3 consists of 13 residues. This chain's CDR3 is CASSLEQNTEAFF. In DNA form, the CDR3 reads TGTGCCAGCAGCTTAGAGCAGAACACTGAAGCTTTCTTT. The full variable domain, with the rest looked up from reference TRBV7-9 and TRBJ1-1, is DTGVSQNPRHKITKRGQNVTFRCDPISEHNRLYWYRQTLGQGPEFLTYFQNEAQLEKSRLLSDRFSAERPKGSFSTLEIQRTEQGDSAMYLCASSLEQNTEAFFGQGTRLTVV.

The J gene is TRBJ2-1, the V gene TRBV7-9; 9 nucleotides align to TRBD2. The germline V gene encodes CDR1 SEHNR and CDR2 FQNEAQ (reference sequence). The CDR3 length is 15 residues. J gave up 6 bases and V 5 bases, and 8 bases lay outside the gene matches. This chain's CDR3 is CASSPGSGGPNEQFF. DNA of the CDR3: TGTGCCAGCAGCCCTGGTAGCGGGGGCCCCAATGAGCAGTTCTTC.

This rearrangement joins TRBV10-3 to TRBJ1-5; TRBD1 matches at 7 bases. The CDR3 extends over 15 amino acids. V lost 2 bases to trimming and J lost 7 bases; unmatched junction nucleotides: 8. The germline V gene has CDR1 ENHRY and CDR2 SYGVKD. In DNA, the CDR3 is TGTGCCATCAGTGAGGGGCAGGGGGAGAGGCAGCCCCAGCATTTT. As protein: CAISEGQGERQPQHF.

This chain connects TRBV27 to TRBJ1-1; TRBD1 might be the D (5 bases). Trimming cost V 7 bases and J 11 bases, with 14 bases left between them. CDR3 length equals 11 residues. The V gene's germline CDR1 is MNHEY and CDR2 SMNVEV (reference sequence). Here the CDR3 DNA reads TGTGCCAGCACCACCGGGGGTGTTGCTTTCTTT. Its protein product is CASTTGGVAFF.

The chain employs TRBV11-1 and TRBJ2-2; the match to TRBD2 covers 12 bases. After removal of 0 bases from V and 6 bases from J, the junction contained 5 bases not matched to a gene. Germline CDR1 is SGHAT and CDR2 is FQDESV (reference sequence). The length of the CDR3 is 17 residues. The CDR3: CASSLARLAGESGELFF. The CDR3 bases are TGTGCCAGCAGCTTAGCCCGACTAGCGGGAGAATCCGGGGAGCTGTTTTTT.

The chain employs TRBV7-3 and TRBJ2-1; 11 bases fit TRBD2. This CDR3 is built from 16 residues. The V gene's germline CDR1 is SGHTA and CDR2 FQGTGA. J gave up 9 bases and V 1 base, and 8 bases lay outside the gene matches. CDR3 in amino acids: CASSLNQGLAGGEQFF. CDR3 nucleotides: TGTGCCAGCAGCTTAAATCAAGGGCTAGCGGGGGGTGAGCAGTTCTTC.

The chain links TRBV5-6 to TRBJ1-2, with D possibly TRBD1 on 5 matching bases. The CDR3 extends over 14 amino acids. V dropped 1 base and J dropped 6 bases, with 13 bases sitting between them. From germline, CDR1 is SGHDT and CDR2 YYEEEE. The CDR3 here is CASSLRQYTHGYTF. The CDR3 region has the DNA TGTGCCAGCAGCTTGAGACAGTACACCCATGGCTACACCTTC.

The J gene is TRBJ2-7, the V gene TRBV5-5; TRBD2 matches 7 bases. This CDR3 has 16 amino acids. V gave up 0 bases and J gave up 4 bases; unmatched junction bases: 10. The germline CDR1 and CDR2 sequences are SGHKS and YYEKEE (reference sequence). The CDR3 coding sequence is TGTGCCAGCAGCTTGGCTAGTGGGAGGGGAACGTACGAGCAGTACTTC. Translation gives CASSLASGRGTYEQYF.

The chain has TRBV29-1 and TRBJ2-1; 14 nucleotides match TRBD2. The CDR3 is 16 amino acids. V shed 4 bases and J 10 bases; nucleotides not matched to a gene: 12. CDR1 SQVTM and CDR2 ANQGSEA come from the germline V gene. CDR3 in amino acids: CSVAGGGLAGVREQFF. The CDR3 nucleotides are TGCAGCGTTGCCGGGGGGGGACTAGCGGGAGTCAGGGAGCAGTTCTTC.

The CDR3 nucleotides are TGTGCCTGGAGTGACGGCGGGCTAGTCACAGATACGCAGTATTTT. Its translation is CAWSDGGLVTDTQYF. The chain is built from TRBV30 and TRBJ2-3; tentative D call: TRBD2 (5 bases). The ends were cut back, 1 base at V and 2 bases at J, with 13 bases in the middle. Germline assignment: CDR1 GTSNPN and CDR2 SVGIG (reference sequence). The CDR3 runs to 15 residues.

CDR3 sequence (DNA): TGTGCCAGCAGGAAGGGGTCATCTACCTTTAACTATGGCTACACCTTC. Its translation is CASRKGSSTFNYGYTF. V is TRBV28 and J is TRBJ1-2; the D gene is possibly TRBD1 (5 bases). CDR1 and CDR2 (germline): MDHEN, SYDVKM. This CDR3 contains 16 residues. The ends were cut back, 6 bases at V and 1 base at J, with 18 bases in the middle.

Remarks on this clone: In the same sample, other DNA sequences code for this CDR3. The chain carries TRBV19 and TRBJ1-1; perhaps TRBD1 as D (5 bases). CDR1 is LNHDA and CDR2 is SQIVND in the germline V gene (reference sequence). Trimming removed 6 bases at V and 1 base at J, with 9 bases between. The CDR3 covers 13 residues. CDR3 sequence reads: CASSTTGNTEAFF. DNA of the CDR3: TGTGCCAGTAGCACTACAGGGAACACTGAAGCTTTCTTT.

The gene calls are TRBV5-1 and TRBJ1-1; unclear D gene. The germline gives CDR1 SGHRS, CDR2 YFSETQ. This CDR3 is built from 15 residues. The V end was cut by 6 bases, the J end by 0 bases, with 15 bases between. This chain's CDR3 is CASIENTEMNTEAFF. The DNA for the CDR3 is TGCGCCAGCATAGAGAATACAGAAATGAACACTGAAGCTTTCTTT.

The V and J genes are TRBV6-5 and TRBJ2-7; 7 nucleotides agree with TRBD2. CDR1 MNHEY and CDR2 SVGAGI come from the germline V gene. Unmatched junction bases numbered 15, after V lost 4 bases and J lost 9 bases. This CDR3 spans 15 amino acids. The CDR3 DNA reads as TGTGCCAGCAGTTCCGGACTAGGAAGGGGTGGCGCGCAGTACTTC. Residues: CASSSGLGRGGAQYF.

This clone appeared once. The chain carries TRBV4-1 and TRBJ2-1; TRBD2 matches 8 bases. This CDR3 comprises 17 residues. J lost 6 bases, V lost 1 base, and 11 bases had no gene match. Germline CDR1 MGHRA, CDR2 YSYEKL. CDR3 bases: TGCGCCAGCAGCCAAGTGATTGGAGCGGGAGCGGGCAATGAGCAGTTCTTC. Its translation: CASSQVIGAGAGNEQFF.

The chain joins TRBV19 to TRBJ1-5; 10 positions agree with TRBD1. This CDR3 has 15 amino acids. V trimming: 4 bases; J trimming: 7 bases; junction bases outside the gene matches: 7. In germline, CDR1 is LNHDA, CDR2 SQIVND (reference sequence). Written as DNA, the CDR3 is TGTGCCAGTAGTAGACTCGGGACAGGGGACCAGCCCCAGCATTTT. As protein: CASSRLGTGDQPQHF.

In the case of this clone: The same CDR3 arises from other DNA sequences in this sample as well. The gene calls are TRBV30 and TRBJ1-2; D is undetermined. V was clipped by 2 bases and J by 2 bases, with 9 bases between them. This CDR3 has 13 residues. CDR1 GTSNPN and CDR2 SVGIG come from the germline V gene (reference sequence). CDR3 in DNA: TGTGCCTGGAGTCTCACAGTAAACTATGGCTACACCTTC. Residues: CAWSLTVNYGYTF. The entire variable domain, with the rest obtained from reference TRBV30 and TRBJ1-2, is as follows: SQTIHQWPATLVQPVGSPLSLECTVEGTSNPNLYWYRQAAGRGLQLLFYSVGIGQISSEVPQNLSASRPQDRQFILSSKKLLLSDSGFYLCAWSLTVNYGYTFGSGTRLTVV.

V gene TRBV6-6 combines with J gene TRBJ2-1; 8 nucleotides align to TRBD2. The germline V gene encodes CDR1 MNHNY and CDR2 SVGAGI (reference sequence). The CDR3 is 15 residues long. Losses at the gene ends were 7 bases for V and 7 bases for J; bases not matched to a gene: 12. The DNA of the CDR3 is TGTGCCAGCACCCCAGCAGCGGGAGTGGGTAATGAGCAGTTCTTC. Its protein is CASTPAAGVGNEQFF.